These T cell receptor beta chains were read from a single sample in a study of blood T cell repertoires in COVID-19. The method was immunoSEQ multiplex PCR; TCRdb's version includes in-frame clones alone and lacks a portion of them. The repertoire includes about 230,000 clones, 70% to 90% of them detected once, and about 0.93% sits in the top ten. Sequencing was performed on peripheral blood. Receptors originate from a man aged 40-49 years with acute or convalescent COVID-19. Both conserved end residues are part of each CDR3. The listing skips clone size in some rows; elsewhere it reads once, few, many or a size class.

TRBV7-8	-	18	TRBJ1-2	CASSSPADSSKANYGYTF
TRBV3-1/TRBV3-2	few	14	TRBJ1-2	CASSQVRQGAGYTF
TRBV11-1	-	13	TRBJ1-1	CASSVQMNTEAFF
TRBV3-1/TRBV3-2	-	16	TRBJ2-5	CASSQDLGGGRETQYF
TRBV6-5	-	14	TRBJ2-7	CASSFLRGPGEQYF
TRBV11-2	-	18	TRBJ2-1	CASTPGSGGDSSYNEQFF
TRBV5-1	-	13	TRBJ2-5	CASTEQGGGTQYF
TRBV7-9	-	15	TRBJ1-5	CASSYGTGGNQPQHF
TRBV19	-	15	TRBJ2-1	CASSVGQVRGNEQFF
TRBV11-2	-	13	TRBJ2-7	CASSRDRDYEQYF
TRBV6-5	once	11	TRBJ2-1	CASRLNNEQFF
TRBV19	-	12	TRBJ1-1	CASSIWGGEAFF
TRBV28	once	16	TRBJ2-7	CASSLIGMGRHYEQYF
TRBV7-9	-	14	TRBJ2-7	CASSLEGISYEQYF
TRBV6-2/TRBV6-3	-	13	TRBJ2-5	CASSWGAGGSQYF
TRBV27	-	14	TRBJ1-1	CASLSRQGRTEAFF
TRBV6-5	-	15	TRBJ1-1	CASSYSSIGNTEAFF
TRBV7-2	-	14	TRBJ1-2	CASSFLTRSQVPTF
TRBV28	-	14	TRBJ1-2	CASSPATVSYGYTF
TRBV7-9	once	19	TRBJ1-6	CASSFQLSTGSSYNSPLHF
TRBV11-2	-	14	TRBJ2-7	CASSFSGTGDEQYF
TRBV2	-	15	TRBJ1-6	CASSEASQGNSPLHF
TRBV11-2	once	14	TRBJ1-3	CASSLGGPGNTIYF
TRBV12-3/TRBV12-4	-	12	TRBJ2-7	CASSPTGNEQYF
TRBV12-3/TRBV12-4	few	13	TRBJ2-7	CASTRTGAYEQYF
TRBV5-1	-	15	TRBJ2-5	CASSLGTSGGETQYF
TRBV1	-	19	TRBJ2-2	CTSSQGPSGAQPNTGELFF
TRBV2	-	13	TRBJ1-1	CASSAGQNTEAFF
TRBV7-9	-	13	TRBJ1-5	CASDSGSNQPQHF
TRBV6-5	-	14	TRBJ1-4	CASSDEGTNEKLFF
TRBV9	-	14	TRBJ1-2	CASSSGTGKSGYTF
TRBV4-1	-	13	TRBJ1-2	CASSQAGGYGYTF
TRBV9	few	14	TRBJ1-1	CASSVGGVNTEAFF
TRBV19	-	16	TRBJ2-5	CASSIGQSGTAETQYF
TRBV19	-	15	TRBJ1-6	CASSMNGDYNSPLHF
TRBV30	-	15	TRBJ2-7	CAWSVKQGYSYEQYF
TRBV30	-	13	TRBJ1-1	CAWSVGRRTEAFF
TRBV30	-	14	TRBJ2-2	CAWSPGGWIGELFF
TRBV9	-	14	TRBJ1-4	CASSGAGRRAELFF
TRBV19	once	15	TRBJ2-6	CASRRQVYGANVLTF
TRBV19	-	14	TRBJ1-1	CASSSDRVPTEAFF